This T cell receptor (beta chain) was obtained from a study of blood T cells in healthy people across ages. Germline lookup yields CDR1 DFQATT and CDR2 SNEGSKA (reference sequence). The CDR3 contains 12 residues. The second PCR ran roughly 7 to 11 cycles with a sample-barcoded 5' primer and J-beta primers. At least 2.5 million CDR3-containing paired-end reads were obtained per sample. One entry per CDR3 protein results from TCRdb running MiXCR on the 5' RACE reads. The sample holds 1,800,000 or so distinct CDR3 sequences, 35% to 50% seen once. The sample consisted of blood. V usage is TRBV20-1 and J usage is TRBJ1-1; the D is unclear. The sequence was obtained from a human donor in good health. The CDR3 DNA is TGCGGCACCAACGGGCAGCCGGCTGAAGCTTTCTTT. It translates to CGTNGQPAEAFF.